Shown below are 27 T cell receptor beta chains from a single sample sequenced in a study of identical twins. TCRdb re-called the 5' RACE reads with MiXCR, one entry per CDR3 protein. Found here are about 500,000 distinct CDR3 sequences, more than 13% of them singletons; the top ten hold around 0.98%. The same data also went into a second study, on yellow fever vaccine responses in identical twins.

Input material: CD4+ T cells sorted from blood. These receptors were obtained from a young woman in good health.

The chain combines TRBV18 with TRBJ1-5; weak D call: TRBD1 (5 bases). V was trimmed by 2 bases and J by 5 bases, leaving 13 bases between them. The CDR3 contains 15 residues. Germline assignment: CDR1 KGHSH and CDR2 LQKENI. CDR3 loop: CASSPMSGIHQPQHF. CDR3 coding DNA: TGTGCCAGCTCACCAATGTCAGGGATCCATCAGCCCCAGCATTTT.

This sequence joins TRBV6-1 and TRBJ2-2, with D possibly TRBD1 on 5 matching bases. The germline V and J ends were trimmed by 6 bases and 2 bases, with 13 bases remaining between them. The V gene's germline CDR1 is MNHNS and CDR2 SASEGT. CDR3 length: 15 amino acids. CDR3 in amino acids: CASSIITGNTGELFF. DNA for the CDR3: TGTGCCAGCAGCATAATAACAGGAAACACCGGGGAGCTGTTTTTT.

This clonotype was found a few times. The chain uses TRBV6-2 or TRBV6-3 and TRBJ1-5; D is perhaps TRBD1 (5 bases). V was cut by 6 bases and J by 6 bases, with 15 bases left in between. This CDR3 is 14 amino acids long. The germline V gene has CDR1 MNHEY and CDR2 SVGEGT. The CDR3 sequence is CASSRPQAPQPQHF. In DNA form, the CDR3 reads TGTGCCAGCAGCCGGCCACAGGCACCTCAGCCCCAGCATTTT.

The chain joins TRBV20-1 to TRBJ2-1; D is possibly TRBD1 (7 bases). The germline gives CDR1 DFQATT, CDR2 SNEGSKA (reference sequence). The ends were cut back, 3 bases at V and 8 bases at J, with 11 bases in the middle. This CDR3 is built from 12 residues. This CDR3 reads CSASQGGHEQFF. CDR3 nucleotides: TGCAGTGCTAGCCAGGGGGGCCATGAGCAGTTCTTC.

The rearrangement uses TRBV5-1 and TRBJ2-7, with a tentative D call TRBD1 (6 bases). The V and J ends lost 0 bases and 0 bases respectively, with 13 bases between them. Germline loops: CDR1 SGHRS, CDR2 YFSETQ. The CDR3 consists of 16 residues. CDR3 coding DNA: TGCGCCAGCAGCTTGGCCCCACCACAGGGCTCCTACGAGCAGTACTTC. Residues: CASSLAPPQGSYEQYF.

This clonotype was seen repeatedly, ten times or more. The J gene is TRBJ2-3, the V gene TRBV20-1; the match to TRBD2 covers 9 bases. CDR1 and CDR2 (germline): DFQATT, SNEGSKA (reference sequence). This CDR3 comprises 16 residues. The J segment lost 0 bases and the V segment lost 3 bases, leaving 7 bases of the junction unmatched. The CDR3 is CSARRSSGGSTDTQYF. The CDR3 coding sequence is TGCAGTGCTAGGAGAAGTAGCGGGGGAAGCACAGATACGCAGTATTTT.

This clonotype has more than one count but fewer than ten. The chain uses TRBV5-8 and TRBJ2-1; a possible D gene is TRBD1 (6 bases). The ends were cut back, 3 bases at V and 4 bases at J, with 14 bases in the middle. Germline lookup yields CDR1 SGHTS and CDR2 YDEGEE. The CDR3 length is 15 residues. CDR3 residues: CASSSQGSPYNEQFF. The CDR3 region has the DNA TGTGCCAGCAGCTCACAGGGATCCCCTTACAATGAGCAGTTCTTC. Full variable domain (remainder filled in from reference TRBV5-8 and TRBJ2-1): EAGVTQSPTHLIKTRGQQATLRCSPISGHTSVYWYQQALGLGLQFLLWYDEGEERNRGNFPPRFSGRQFPNYSSELNVNALELEDSALYLCASSSQGSPYNEQFFGPGTRLTVL.

This rearrangement joins TRBV9 to TRBJ2-3; D gene ambiguous. Germline CDR1 is SGDLS and CDR2 is YYNGEE. The V and J ends lost 0 bases and 2 bases respectively, with 7 bases between them. This CDR3 has 14 residues. The CDR3 DNA reads as TGTGCCAGCAGCGTAGCCCCGAACACAGATACGCAGTATTTT. Translation gives CASSVAPNTDTQYF.

This clonotype was observed a few times. The gene calls are TRBV7-6 and TRBJ1-5; no clear D. The CDR3 runs to 12 residues. Germline loops: CDR1 SGHVS, CDR2 FNYEAQ. Trimming pared 5 bases from V and 3 bases from J, leaving 5 bases between. CDR3 loop: CASSDFNQPQHF. In DNA form, the CDR3 reads TGTGCCAGCAGCGACTTCAATCAGCCCCAGCATTTT.

This clonotype was observed many times. The chain uses TRBV14 and TRBJ2-3; 12 bases match TRBD1. The CDR3 contains 15 residues. Trimming removed 4 bases from V and 4 bases from J; junction bases left unmatched: 3. Germline CDR1 reads SGHDN; CDR2 reads FVKESK. CDR3 loop: CASSPGTGGSDTQYF. CDR3 DNA sequence: TGTGCCAGCAGCCCCGGGACAGGGGGCTCAGATACGCAGTATTTT. The variable domain in full, completed from reference TRBV14 and TRBJ2-3, reads EAGVTQFPSHSVIEKGQTVTLRCDPISGHDNLYWYRRVMGKEIKFLLHFVKESKQDESGMPNNRFLAERTGGTYSTLKVQPAELEDSGVYFCASSPGTGGSDTQYFGPGTRLTVL.

This clonotype was observed at least ten times. The chain uses TRBV3-1 and TRBJ1-6; perhaps TRBD1 as D (6 bases). From germline, CDR1 is LGHDT and CDR2 YNNKEL (reference sequence). Trimming took off 0 bases at V and 10 bases at J, with 13 bases between the two ends. The CDR3 is made up of 15 amino acids. CDR3 nucleotide sequence: TGTGCCAGCAGCCAAGAAGGGACAACTGGGTCACCCCTCCACTTT. It yields the protein CASSQEGTTGSPLHF.

This clonotype was counted ten times or more. The chain has TRBV7-9 and TRBJ1-5; D is uncertain. The germline CDR1 and CDR2 sequences are SEHNR and FQNEAQ (reference sequence). Trimming took off 5 bases at V and 2 bases at J, with 4 bases between the two ends. This CDR3 has 12 residues. For the CDR3, the DNA is TGTGCCAGCAGCACCGGCAATCAGCCCCAGCATTTT. Amino acids: CASSTGNQPQHF.

The chain employs TRBV6-1 and TRBJ2-3; 14 bases fit TRBD2. V dropped 4 bases and J dropped 4; count of bases not matched to a gene: 4. CDR3 length: 16 residues. Germline V gives CDR1 MNHNS, CDR2 SASEGT. The chain's CDR3 is CASSVRLAGGPDTQYF. The CDR3 nucleotides read TGTGCCAGCAGTGTCAGACTAGCGGGGGGGCCAGATACGCAGTATTTT.

The rearrangement joins TRBV6-1 to TRBJ2-6; D remains ambiguous. The germline gives CDR1 MNHNS, CDR2 SASEGT. This CDR3 has 13 amino acids. V gave up 6 bases and J gave up 3 bases, with 6 bases separating them. The CDR3 nucleotides read TGTGCCAGCAGCGAGTATGGGGCCAACGTCCTGACTTTC. Protein product: CASSEYGANVLTF.

In this sample, this clonotype turned up a few times. For the CDR3, the DNA is TGTGCCAGCAGCTTAGGGGGTACGGCGGGAGGGCTCTACAATGAGCAGTTCTTC. Amino acids: CASSLGGTAGGLYNEQFF. The chain combines TRBV7-8 with TRBJ2-1; 9 bases agree with TRBD2. Unmatched junction bases numbered 10, after V lost 1 base and J lost 3 bases. From germline, CDR1 is SGHVS and CDR2 FQNEAQ. CDR3 length: 18 residues.

The gene calls are TRBV6-5 and TRBJ2-7; TRBD2 matches 8 bases. CDR1 and CDR2 (germline): MNHEY, SVGAGI. V lost 0 bases and J lost 3; bases outside the gene matches: 4. The CDR3 loop spans 15 amino acids. Written as DNA, the CDR3 is TGTGCCAGCAGTTACTCGGGACTAGGACTCTACGAGCAGTACTTC. It codes for CASSYSGLGLYEQYF.

This clonotype has just a few counts. The chain is built from TRBV28 and TRBJ1-2; D gene unclear. Trimming cost V 4 bases and J 14 bases, with 17 bases left between them. Germline-derived CDR1 and CDR2 are MDHEN and SYDVKM. The CDR3 contains 12 residues. The CDR3 here is CASSSLLGPRTF. CDR3 DNA: TGTGCCAGCAGTTCTTTACTAGGTCCAAGGACCTTC.

The chain combines TRBV5-1 with TRBJ2-2; 9 positions agree with TRBD1. This CDR3 is built from 16 residues. Per the germline V gene, CDR1 is SGHRS and CDR2 is YFSETQ. V gave up 4 bases and J gave up 4 bases; unmatched junction bases: 8. CDR3 sequence reads: CASSTDRGFSTGELFF. CDR3 nucleotide sequence: TGCGCCAGCAGCACGGACAGGGGTTTCAGCACCGGGGAGCTGTTTTTT.

This clonotype was seen a handful of times. V and J are TRBV28 and TRBJ2-1; TRBD2 agrees at 9 bases. Germline V gene data show CDR1 as MDHEN and CDR2 as SYDVKM. The CDR3 is made up of 15 amino acids. The trim removed 5 bases at V and 9 bases at J, leaving 11 bases unmatched. Here the CDR3 DNA reads TGTGCCAGCAGTACTCCGGCGGGGGGGCCTCCTGAGCAGTTCTTC. This translates into CASSTPAGGPPEQFF. Full variable domain (rest looked up from reference TRBV28 and TRBJ2-1): DVKVTQSSRYLVKRTGEKVFLECVQDMDHENMFWYRQDPGLGLRLIYFSYDVKMKEKGDIPEGYSVSREKKERFSLILESASTNQTSMYLCASSTPAGGPPEQFFGPGTRLTVL.

The V gene is TRBV19, the J gene TRBJ1-1; TRBD1 matches at 10 bases. Germline loops: CDR1 LNHDA, CDR2 SQIVND (reference sequence). V dropped 5 bases and J dropped 0; count of bases not matched to a gene: 6. CDR3 length equals 16 residues. CDR3 amino acids: CASSSRDRGLNTEAFF. In nucleotides, the CDR3 is TGTGCCAGTAGTTCCCGGGACAGGGGATTGAACACTGAAGCTTTCTTT.

This clonotype was seen many times. The rearrangement links TRBV11-2 to TRBJ1-6, with 7 bases matching TRBD1. Trimming took 2 bases from V and 9 from J; bases not matched to a gene: 10. The V gene's germline CDR1 is SGHAT and CDR2 FQNNGV. The CDR3 has 16 amino acids. CDR3 DNA: TGTGCCAGCAGCTTAACTCGGGACAGAGGAGGTTCACCCCTCCACTTT. Translated: CASSLTRDRGGSPLHF. Full variable domain (rest looked up from reference TRBV11-2 and TRBJ1-6): EAGVAQSPRYKIIEKRQSVAFWCNPISGHATLYWYQQILGQGPKLLIQFQNNGVVDDSQLPKDRFSAERLKGVDSTLKIQPAKLEDSAVYLCASSLTRDRGGSPLHFGNGTRLTVT.

This clonotype appeared a few times. The chain links TRBV27 to TRBJ1-2, with TRBD1 as a possible D gene (6 bases). Germline V gene data show CDR1 as MNHEY and CDR2 as SMNVEV (reference sequence). CDR3 length: 16 amino acids. V was shortened by 5 bases and J by 4 bases, with 20 bases between the two germline ends. DNA for the CDR3: TGTGCCAGCAGTGGATCCCAAACAGGGAGTGGCTATGGCTACACCTTC. Residues: CASSGSQTGSGYGYTF.

This clonotype appeared a few times. The chain recombines TRBV7-2 with TRBJ2-2; D call uncertain. V lost 5 bases, J lost 9 bases, and 7 bases lay in between. CDR1 is SGHTA and CDR2 is FQGNSA in the germline V gene. The CDR3 spans 11 residues. Here the CDR3 reads CASSVTWELFF. CDR3 DNA: TGTGCCAGCAGCGTGACGTGGGAGCTGTTTTTT. The entire variable domain, with the rest obtained from reference TRBV7-2 and TRBJ2-2, is as follows: GAGVSQSPSNKVTEKGKDVELRCDPISGHTALYWYRQSLGQGLEFLIYFQGNSAPDKSGLPSDRFSAERTGGSVSTLTIQRTQQEDSAVYLCASSVTWELFFGEGSRLTVL.

This clonotype was observed a handful of times. This rearrangement joins TRBV28 to TRBJ2-5; 9 bases fit TRBD2. With 2 bases clipped from V and 5 bases from J, the junction kept 9 bases outside the gene matches. This CDR3 contains 16 residues. Germline lookup yields CDR1 MDHEN and CDR2 SYDVKM. The CDR3 region has the DNA TGTGCCAGCAGTTTAGTTGCGGGAGGGCCGGTGGAGACCCAGTACTTC. This sequence encodes CASSLVAGGPVETQYF.

This clonotype was recorded only once. At one of its ends the junction is not consistent with the germline gene, which may arise from a read error. V usage is TRBV2 and J usage is TRBJ2-7, with a weak D call TRBD2 (7 bases). Germline CDR1 and CDR2: SNHLY and FYNNEI. This CDR3 is 16 amino acids long. In nucleotides, the CDR3 is TGTGCCAGCAGCGAAGAGCCCCGGGGGGCGCGGAGCGAGCAGTACTTC. Residues: CASSEEPRGARSEQYF.

The chain carries TRBV2 and TRBJ2-7, with D perhaps matching TRBD2 (5 bases). The CDR3 spans 15 residues. Trimming stripped 6 bases from V and 3 bases from J, with 18 bases between. CDR1 is SNHLY and CDR2 is FYNNEI in the germline V gene. CDR3 DNA sequence: TGTGCCAGCAGCGGCGGGCTAGGTTCCGGCTACGAGCAGTACTTC. As protein: CASSGGLGSGYEQYF.

A few counts support this clonotype. The gene calls are TRBV6-2 or TRBV6-3 and TRBJ2-7, with 10 nucleotides matching TRBD2. Germline V lookup: CDR1 MNHEY, CDR2 SVGEGT. The CDR3 consists of 14 residues. V lost 8 bases and J lost 0; bases outside the gene matches: 4. The CDR3 coding sequence is TGTGCCAGCGTTAGGACTAGCGGCTCCTACGAGCAGTACTTC. It yields the protein CASVRTSGSYEQYF.